The 5 T cell receptor beta chains below come from one sample, sequenced in a study of blood T cell repertoires in COVID-19. The assay was immunoSEQ multiplex PCR, and TCRdb's table has in-frame clones only and misses some. Counted here are 180,000 or so clones, about three quarters occurring once; the ten biggest clones make up approximately 12%. What was sequenced was peripheral blood. Receptor source: a woman of 80 years or more with COVID-19, enrolled during active disease.

V is TRBV5-1 and J is TRBJ2-1; TRBD2 might be the D (6 bases). V was cut by 2 bases and J by 13 bases, with 16 bases left in between. The CDR3 loop spans 13 amino acids. Germline V gene lookup returns CDR1 SGHRS and CDR2 YFSETQ. CDR3 coding DNA: TGCGCCAGCAGCTTCAACCGGGAGCAACCTCAGTTCTTC. Translated: CASSFNREQPQFF.

The V gene is TRBV2, the J gene TRBJ2-7; D gene unclear. V was shortened by 7 bases and J by 5 bases, with 12 bases between the two germline ends. From germline, CDR1 is SNHLY and CDR2 FYNNEI. The CDR3 totals 12 residues. CDR3 bases: TGTGCCAGCAATCGTCCAGATGACGAGCAGTACTTC. Its protein product is CASNRPDDEQYF.

This rearrangement joins TRBV4-1 to TRBJ1-1; 9 bases align to TRBD1. With V trimmed by 4 bases and J by 11 bases, 8 bases remained unmatched. Germline assignment: CDR1 MGHRA and CDR2 YSYEKL. The length of the CDR3 is 13 residues. The CDR3 region has the DNA TGCGCCAGCAGCCCGGTAACAGGGGGCTTCGCTTTCTTT. Encoded protein: CASSPVTGGFAFF.

This clone was seen a handful of times. The rearrangement uses TRBV28 and TRBJ2-7; possible D gene TRBD1, 5 bases. Germline V CDR1 and CDR2: MDHEN, SYDVKM. Trimming shortened V by 2 bases and J by 3 bases, and 11 bases separated the two germline ends. There are 14 residues in the CDR3. For the CDR3, the DNA is TGTGCCAGCAGTTTAGAAGGGGAATACTACGAGCAGTACTTC. Amino acids: CASSLEGEYYEQYF. Complete variable domain (other parts from reference TRBV28 and TRBJ2-7): DVKVTQSSRYLVKRTGEKVFLECVQDMDHENMFWYRQDPGLGLRLIYFSYDVKMKEKGDIPEGYSVSREKKERFSLILESASTNQTSMYLCASSLEGEYYEQYFGPGTRLTVT.

The chain joins TRBV28 to TRBJ1-2; TRBD1 agrees at 9 bases. After removal of 4 bases from V and 0 bases from J, the junction contained 3 bases not matched to a gene. Germline CDR1 and CDR2: MDHEN and SYDVKM. The CDR3 sequence is 15 residues long. The CDR3: CASSSGQGPNYGYTF. The CDR3, as DNA: TGTGCCAGCAGTTCGGGACAGGGCCCTAACTATGGCTACACCTTC.